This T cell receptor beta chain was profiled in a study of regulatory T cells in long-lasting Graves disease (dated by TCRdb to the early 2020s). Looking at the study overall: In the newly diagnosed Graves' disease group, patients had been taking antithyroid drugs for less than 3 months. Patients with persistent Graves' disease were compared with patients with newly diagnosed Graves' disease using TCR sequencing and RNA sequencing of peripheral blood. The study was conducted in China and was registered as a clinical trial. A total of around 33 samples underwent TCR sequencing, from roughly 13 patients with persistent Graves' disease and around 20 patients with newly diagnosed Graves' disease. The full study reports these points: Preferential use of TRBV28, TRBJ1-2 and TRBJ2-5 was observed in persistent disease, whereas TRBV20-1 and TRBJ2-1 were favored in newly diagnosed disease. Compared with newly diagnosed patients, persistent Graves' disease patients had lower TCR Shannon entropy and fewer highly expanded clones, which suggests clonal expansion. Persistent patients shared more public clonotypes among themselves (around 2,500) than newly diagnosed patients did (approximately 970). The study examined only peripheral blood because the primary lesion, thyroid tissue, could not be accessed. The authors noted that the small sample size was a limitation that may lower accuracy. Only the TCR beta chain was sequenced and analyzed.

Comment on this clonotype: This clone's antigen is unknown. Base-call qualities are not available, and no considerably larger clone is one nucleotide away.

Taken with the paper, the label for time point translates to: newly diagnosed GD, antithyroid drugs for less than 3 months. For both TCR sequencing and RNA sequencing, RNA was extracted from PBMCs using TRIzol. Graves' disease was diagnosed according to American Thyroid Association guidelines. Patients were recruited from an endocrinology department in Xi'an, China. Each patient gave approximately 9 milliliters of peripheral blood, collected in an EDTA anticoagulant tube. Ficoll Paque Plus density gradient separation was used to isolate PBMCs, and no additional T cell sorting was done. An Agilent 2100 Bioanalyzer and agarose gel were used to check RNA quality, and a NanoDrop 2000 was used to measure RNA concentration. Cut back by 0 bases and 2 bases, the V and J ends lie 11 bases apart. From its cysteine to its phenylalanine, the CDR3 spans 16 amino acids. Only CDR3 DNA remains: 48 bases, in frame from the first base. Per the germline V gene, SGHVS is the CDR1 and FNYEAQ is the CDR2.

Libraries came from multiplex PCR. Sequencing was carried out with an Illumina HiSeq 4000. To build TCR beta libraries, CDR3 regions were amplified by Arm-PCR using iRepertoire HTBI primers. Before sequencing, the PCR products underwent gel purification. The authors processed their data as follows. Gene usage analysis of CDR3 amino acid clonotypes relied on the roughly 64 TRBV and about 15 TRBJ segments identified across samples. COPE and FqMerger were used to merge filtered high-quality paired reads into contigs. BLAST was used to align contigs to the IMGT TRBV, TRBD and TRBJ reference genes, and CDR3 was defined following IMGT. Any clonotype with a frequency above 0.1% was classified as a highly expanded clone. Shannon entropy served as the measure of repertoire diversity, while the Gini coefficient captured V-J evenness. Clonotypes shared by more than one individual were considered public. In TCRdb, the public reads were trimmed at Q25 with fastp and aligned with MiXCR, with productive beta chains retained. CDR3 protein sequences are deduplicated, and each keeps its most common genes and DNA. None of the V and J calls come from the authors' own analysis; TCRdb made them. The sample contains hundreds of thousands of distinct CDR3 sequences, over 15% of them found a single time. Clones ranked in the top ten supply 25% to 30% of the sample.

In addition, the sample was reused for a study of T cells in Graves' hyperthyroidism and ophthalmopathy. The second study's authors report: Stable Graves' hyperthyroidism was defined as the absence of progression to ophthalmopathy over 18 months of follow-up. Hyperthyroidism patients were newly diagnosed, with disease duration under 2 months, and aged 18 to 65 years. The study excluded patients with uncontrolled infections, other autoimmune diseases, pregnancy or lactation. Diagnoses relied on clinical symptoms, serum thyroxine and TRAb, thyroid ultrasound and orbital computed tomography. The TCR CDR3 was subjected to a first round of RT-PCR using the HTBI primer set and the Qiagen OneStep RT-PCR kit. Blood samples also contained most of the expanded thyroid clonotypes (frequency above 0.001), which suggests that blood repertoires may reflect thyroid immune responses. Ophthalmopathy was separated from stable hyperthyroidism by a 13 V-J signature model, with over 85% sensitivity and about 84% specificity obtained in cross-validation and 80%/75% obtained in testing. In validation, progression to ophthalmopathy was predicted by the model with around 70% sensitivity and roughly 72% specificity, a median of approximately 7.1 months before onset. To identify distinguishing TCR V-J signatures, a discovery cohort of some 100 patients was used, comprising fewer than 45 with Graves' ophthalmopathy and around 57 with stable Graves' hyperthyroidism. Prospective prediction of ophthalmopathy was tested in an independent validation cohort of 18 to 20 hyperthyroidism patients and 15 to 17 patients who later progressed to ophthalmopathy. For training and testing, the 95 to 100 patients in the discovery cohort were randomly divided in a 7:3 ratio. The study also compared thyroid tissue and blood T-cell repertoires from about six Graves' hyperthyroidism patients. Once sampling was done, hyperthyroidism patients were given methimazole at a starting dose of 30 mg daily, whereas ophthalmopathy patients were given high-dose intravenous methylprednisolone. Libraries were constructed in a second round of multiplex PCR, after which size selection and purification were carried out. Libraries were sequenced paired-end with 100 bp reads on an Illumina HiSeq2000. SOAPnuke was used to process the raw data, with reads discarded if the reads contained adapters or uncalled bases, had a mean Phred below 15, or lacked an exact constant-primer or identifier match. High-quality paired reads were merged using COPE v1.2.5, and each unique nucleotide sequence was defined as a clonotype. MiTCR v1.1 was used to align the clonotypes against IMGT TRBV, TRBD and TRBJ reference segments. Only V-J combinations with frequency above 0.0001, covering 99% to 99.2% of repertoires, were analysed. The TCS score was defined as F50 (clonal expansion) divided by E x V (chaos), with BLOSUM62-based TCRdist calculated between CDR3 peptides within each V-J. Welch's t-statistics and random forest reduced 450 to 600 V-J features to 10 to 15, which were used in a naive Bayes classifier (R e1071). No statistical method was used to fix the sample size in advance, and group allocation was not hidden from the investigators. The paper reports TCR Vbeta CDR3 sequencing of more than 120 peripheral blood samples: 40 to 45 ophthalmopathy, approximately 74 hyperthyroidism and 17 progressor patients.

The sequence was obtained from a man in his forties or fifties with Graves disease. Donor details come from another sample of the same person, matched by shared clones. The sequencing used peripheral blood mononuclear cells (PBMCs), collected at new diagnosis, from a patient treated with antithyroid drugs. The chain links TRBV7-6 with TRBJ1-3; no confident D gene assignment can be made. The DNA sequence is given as TGTGCCAGCAGCTTAGCCAGGCTCACAGCTGGAAACACCATATATTTT. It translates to CASSLARLTAGNTIYF.